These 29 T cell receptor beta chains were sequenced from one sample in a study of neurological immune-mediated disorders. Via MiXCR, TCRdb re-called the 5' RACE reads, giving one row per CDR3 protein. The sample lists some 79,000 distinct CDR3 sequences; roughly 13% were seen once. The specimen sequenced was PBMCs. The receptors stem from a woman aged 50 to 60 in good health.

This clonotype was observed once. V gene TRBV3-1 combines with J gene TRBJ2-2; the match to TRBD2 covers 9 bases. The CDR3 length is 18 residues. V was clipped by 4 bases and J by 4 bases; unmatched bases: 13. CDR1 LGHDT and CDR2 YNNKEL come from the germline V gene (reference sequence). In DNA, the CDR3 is TGTGCCAGCAGCCCAGGGGGTAGCTTTAGCGGGAGCACCGGGGAGCTGTTTTTT. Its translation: CASSPGGSFSGSTGELFF.

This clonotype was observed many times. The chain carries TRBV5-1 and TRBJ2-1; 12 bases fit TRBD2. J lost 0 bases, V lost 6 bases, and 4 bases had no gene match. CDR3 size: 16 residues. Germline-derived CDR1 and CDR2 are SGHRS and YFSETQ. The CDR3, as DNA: TGCGCCAGCAATGGACTAGCGGGAAGCTCCTACAATGAGCAGTTCTTC. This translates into CASNGLAGSSYNEQFF.

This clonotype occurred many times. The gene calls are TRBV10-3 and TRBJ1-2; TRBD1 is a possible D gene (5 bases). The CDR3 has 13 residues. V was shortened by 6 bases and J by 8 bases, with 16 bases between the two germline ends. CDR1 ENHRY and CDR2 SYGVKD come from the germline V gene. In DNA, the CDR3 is TGTGCCATCAGGCCCGACAGCCCCTACGGCTACACCTTC. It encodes CAIRPDSPYGYTF.

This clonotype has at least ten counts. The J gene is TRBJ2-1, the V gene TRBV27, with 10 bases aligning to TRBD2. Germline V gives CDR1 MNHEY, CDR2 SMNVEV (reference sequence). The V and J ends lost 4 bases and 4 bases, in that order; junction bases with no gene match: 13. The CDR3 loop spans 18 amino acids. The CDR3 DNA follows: TGTGCCAGCAGTTCCCGGACTAGCGGAACCCGAACATACAATGAGCAGTTCTTC. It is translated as CASSSRTSGTRTYNEQFF.

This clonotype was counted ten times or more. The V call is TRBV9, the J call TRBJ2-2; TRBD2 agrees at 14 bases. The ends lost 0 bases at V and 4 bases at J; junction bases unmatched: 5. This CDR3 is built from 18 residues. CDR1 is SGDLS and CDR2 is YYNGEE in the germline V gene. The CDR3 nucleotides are TGTGCCAGCAGCGTAGTCGGGACTAGCGGGAGTGGCACCGGGGAGCTGTTTTTT. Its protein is CASSVVGTSGSGTGELFF. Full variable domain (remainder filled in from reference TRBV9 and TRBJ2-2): DSGVTQTPKHLITATGQRVTLRCSPRSGDLSVYWYQQSLDQGLQFLIQYYNGEERAKGNILERFSAQQFPDLHSELNLSSLELGDSALYFCASSVVGTSGSGTGELFFGEGSRLTVL.

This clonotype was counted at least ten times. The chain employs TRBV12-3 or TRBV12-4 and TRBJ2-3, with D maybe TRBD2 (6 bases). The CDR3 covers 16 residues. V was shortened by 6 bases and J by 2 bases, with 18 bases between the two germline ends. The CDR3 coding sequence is TGTGCCAGCAGATCGACTAGGTCCCTTCTCACAGATACGCAGTATTTT. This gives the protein CASRSTRSLLTDTQYF.

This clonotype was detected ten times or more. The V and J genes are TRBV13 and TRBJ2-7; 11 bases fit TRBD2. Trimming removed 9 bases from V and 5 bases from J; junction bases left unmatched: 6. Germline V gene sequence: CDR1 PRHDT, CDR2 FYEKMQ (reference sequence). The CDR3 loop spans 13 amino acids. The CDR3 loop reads CARTGTSGDEQYF. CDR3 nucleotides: TGTGCCAGGACCGGGACTAGCGGAGACGAGCAGTACTTC. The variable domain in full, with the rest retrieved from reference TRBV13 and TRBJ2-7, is AAGVIQSPRHLIKEKRETATLKCYPIPRHDTVYWYQQGPGQDPQFLISFYEKMQSDKGSIPDRFSAQQFSDYHSELNMSSLELGDSALYFCARTGTSGDEQYFGPGTRLTVT.

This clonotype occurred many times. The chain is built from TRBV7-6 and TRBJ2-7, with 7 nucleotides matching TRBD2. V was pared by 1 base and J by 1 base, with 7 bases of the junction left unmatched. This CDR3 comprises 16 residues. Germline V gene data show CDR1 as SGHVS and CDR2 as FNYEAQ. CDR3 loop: CASSLVAGSGSYEQYF. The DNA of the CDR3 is TGTGCCAGCAGCTTAGTAGCAGGTAGCGGGTCCTACGAGCAGTACTTC. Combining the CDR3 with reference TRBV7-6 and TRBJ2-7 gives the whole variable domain GAGVSQSPRYKVTKRGQDVALRCDPISGHVSLYWYRQALGQGPEFLTYFNYEAQQDKSGLPNDRFSAERPEGSISTLTIQRTEQRDSAMYRCASSLVAGSGSYEQYFGPGTRLTVT.

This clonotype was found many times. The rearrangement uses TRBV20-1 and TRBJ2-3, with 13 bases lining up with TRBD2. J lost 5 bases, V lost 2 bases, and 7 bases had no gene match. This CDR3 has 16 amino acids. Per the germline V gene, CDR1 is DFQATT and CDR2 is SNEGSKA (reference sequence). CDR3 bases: TGCAGTGCTAGAAAACTAGCGGGGGGGCCAAGAGATACGCAGTATTTT. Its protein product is CSARKLAGGPRDTQYF.

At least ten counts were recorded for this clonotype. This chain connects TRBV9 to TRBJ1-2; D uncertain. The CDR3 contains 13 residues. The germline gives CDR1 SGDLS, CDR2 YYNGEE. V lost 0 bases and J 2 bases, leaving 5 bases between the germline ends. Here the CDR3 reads CASSVVANYGYTF. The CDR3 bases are TGTGCCAGCAGCGTAGTGGCCAACTATGGCTACACCTTC. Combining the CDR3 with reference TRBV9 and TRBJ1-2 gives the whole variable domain DSGVTQTPKHLITATGQRVTLRCSPRSGDLSVYWYQQSLDQGLQFLIQYYNGEERAKGNILERFSAQQFPDLHSELNLSSLELGDSALYFCASSVVANYGYTFGSGTRLTVV.

Here the CDR3 reads CAILSSLDQGGEQFF. The CDR3 region has the DNA TGTGCCATACTCTCCTCCTTAGACCAAGGGGGTGAGCAGTTCTTC. The chain carries TRBV10-3 and TRBJ2-1, with D perhaps TRBD1 (6 bases). The V gene's germline CDR1 is ENHRY and CDR2 SYGVKD. Trimming shortened V by 9 bases and J by 9 bases, and 24 bases separated the two germline ends. This CDR3 has 15 residues.

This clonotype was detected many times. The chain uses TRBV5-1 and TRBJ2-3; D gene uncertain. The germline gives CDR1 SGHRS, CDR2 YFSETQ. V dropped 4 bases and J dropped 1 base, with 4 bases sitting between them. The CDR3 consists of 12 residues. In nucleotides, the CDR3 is TGCGCCAGCAGCCGAGGCACAGATACGCAGTATTTT. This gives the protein CASSRGTDTQYF.

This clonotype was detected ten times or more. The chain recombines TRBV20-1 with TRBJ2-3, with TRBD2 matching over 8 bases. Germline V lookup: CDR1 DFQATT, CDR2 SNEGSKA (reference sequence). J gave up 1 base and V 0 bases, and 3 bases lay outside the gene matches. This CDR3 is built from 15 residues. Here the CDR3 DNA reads TGCAGTGCTAGAGACCTGACTAGCGGCACAGATACGCAGTATTTT. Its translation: CSARDLTSGTDTQYF.

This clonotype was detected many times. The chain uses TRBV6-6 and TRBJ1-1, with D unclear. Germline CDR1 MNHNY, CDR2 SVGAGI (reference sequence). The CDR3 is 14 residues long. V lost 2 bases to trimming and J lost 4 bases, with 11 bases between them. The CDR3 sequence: CASSYTAVGTEAFF. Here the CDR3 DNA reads TGTGCCAGCAGTTACACAGCCGTGGGCACTGAAGCTTTCTTT.

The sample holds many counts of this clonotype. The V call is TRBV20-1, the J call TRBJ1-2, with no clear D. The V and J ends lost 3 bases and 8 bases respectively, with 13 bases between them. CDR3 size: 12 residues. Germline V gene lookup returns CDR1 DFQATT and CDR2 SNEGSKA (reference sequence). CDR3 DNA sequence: TGCAGTGCTAGGTCGCCCCGGGGAGGCTACACCTTC. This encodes CSARSPRGGYTF.

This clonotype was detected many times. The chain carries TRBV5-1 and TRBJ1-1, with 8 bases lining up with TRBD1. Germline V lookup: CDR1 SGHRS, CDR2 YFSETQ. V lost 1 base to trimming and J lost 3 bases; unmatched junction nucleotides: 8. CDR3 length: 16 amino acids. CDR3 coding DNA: TGCGCCAGCAGCTTGAGAGGCAGGGGGCAGGACACTGAAGCTTTCTTT. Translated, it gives CASSLRGRGQDTEAFF.

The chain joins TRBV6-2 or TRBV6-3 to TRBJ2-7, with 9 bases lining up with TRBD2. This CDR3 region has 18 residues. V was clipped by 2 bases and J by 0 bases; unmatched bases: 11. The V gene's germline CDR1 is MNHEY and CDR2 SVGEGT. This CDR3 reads CASSYLGLAPGSSYEQYF. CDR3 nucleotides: TGTGCCAGCAGTTACCTAGGACTAGCGCCGGGATCCTCCTACGAGCAGTACTTC.

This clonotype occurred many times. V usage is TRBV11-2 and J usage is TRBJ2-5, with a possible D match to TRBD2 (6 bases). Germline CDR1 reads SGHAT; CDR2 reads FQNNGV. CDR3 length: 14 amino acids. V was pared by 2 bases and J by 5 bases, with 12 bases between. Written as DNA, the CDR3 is TGTGCCAGCAGCTTACGCGGGGCCAGGGAGACCCAGTACTTC. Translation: CASSLRGARETQYF.

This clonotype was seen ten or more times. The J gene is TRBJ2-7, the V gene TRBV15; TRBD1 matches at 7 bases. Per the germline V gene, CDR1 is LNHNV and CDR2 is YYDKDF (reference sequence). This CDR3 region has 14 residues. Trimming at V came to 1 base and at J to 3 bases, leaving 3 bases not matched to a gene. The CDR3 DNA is TGTGCCACCAGCAGAGGGGACAGCTTCTACGAGCAGTACTTC. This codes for CATSRGDSFYEQYF.

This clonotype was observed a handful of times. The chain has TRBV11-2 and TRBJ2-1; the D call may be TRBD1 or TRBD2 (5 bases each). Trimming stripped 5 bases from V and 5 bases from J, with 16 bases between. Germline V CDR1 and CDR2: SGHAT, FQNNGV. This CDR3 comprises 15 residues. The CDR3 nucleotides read TGTGCCAGCAGCCACTCCGTTGGGACCCACAATGAGCAGTTCTTC. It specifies CASSHSVGTHNEQFF.

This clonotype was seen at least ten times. The CDR3 sequence is CASSDPDSFTGELFF. For the CDR3, the DNA is TGCGCCAGCAGTGATCCTGACAGCTTCACCGGGGAGCTGTTTTTT. The gene calls are TRBV10-1 and TRBJ2-2; D may be TRBD1 (5 bases). V gave up 3 bases and J gave up 4 bases, with 12 bases separating them. The CDR3 sequence is 15 residues long. Germline assignment: CDR1 WNHNN and CDR2 SYGVQD (reference sequence).

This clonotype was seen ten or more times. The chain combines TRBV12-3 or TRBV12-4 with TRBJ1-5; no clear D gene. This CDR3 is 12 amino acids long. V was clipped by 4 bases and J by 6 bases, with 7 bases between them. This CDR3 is CASSSFGQPQHF. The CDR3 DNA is TGTGCCAGCAGTTCATTTGGTCAGCCCCAGCATTTT.

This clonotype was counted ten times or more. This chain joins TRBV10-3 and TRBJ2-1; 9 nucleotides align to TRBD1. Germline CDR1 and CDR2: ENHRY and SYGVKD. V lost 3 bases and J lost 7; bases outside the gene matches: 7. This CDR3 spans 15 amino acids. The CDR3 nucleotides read TGTGCCATCAGTGATAAGGACAGGGGCATGAATGAGCAGTTCTTC. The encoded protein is CAISDKDRGMNEQFF.

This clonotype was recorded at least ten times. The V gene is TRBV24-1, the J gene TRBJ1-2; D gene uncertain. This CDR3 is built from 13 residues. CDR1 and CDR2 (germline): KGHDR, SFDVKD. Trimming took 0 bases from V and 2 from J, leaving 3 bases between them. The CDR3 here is CATSDLGNYGYTF. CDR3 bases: TGTGCCACCAGTGATTTGGGCAACTATGGCTACACCTTC.

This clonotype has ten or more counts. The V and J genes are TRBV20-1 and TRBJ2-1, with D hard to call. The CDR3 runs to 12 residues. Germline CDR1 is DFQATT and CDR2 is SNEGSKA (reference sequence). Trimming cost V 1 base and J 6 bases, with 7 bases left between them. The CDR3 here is CSARAISNEQFF. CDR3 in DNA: TGCAGTGCTAGAGCCATTAGCAATGAGCAGTTCTTC.

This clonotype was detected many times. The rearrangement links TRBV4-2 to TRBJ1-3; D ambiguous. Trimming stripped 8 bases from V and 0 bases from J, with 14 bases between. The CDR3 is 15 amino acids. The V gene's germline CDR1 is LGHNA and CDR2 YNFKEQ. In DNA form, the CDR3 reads TGTGCCAGCGCACTAAAGACCAACTCTGGAAACACCATATATTTT. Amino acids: CASALKTNSGNTIYF.

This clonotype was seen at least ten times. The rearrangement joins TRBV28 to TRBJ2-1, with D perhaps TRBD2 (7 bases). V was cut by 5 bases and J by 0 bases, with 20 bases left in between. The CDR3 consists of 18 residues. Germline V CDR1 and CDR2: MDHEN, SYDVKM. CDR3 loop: CASSLRGRASGSYNEQFF. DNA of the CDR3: TGTGCCAGCAGTCTTAGGGGGAGGGCCTCCGGCTCCTACAATGAGCAGTTCTTC.

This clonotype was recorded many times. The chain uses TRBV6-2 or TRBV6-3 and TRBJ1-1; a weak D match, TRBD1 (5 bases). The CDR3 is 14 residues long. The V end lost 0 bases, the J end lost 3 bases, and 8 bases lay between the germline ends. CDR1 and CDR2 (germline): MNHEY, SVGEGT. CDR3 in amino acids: CASSYSRGDTEAFF. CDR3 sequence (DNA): TGTGCCAGCAGTTACTCCCGGGGCGACACTGAAGCTTTCTTT.

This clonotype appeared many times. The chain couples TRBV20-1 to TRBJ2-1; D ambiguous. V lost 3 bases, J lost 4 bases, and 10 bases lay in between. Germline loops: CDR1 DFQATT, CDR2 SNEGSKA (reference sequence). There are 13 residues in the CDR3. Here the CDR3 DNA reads TGCAGTGCTAGCGCCACCGGATACAATGAGCAGTTCTTC. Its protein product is CSASATGYNEQFF.